This note documents a single T cell receptor beta chain sequence. This clone was observed a handful of times. Its binding antigen is unknown. No clone much larger than this one lies a single base away; base qualities are absent. Each donor gave one peripheral blood draw, roughly 0.12 L on average, collected into heparinised tubes. Using a panel that included CD45RO, CCR7, CD25, CD127, CD95 and CD27, naive, central memory, regulatory and stem cell-like memory CD4+ T cells were sorted on a BD FACSAria II. Every sorted population had a purity above 95%. Right away, PBMCs were isolated by Lymphoprep density gradient centrifugation and were stained directly, with no culture step. So that batch effects would be minimized, each experiment stained and sorted samples in pairs, pairing one healthy donor with one patient. The data are from a study of beta chain features in type 1 diabetes (dated by TCRdb to the late 2010s). Concerning the study at large: Mean age, gender distribution, total cell number and subset yield did not differ between patients and healthy donors. A total of around 100 million sorted cells were examined across all samples, and RNA yield correlated strongly with the number of cells per subset. In the study, TCRB repertoires of sorted circulating CD4+ T cell subsets from recently diagnosed type 1 diabetes patients were compared with those of matched healthy donors. Whereas all 30 or so donors provided naive and central memory subsets, regulatory and stem cell-like memory subsets were isolated from just 8 patients and about eight healthy donors. Overall results and qualifications from the work: Type 1 diabetes patients showed a moderate but significant shortening of TCRB CDR3 length in all four CD4+ subsets. Shorter templates might have been favored by PCR, but patient and control samples were amplified and corrected together, so both groups would have been affected equally by any skew. Because cDNA rather than genomic DNA was sequenced, highly expressing activated cells could have been over-represented, although no difference in activation and CD3 levels was found between groups. At VDJ recombination sites, type 1 diabetes patients had fewer insertions and more deleted nucleotides, which implies abnormalities in thymic rearrangement. Because the HLA sub-analyses included only small numbers of individuals, any influence of HLA type on TCRB rearrangement was left unresolved. Naive, central memory and regulatory TCRB repertoires appeared more similar among patients than among healthy donors.

The High Capacity cDNA Reverse Transcription Kit was used to reverse transcribe all of the isolated RNA, meaning that expressed TCRB transcripts were what got sequenced. Deep immunoSEQ sequencing was applied to naive, central memory and regulatory T cell samples, giving an average of approximately 4 million total reads per sample. After sorted cells were lysed in RLT buffer, RNA was extracted with DNase-treated RNeasy Micro or Mini kits, with the choice depending on cell number. To prevent cross-contamination, each cell subset was processed individually, whereas patient and healthy donor samples were processed jointly. TCRB sequences were amplified from cDNA with the immunoSEQ multiplex PCR, producing 87-bp fragments spanning the CDR3 region. The amplicons were sequenced using the Illumina HiSeq platform. The study's processing was this. PCR bias was computationally corrected using synthetic template baselines, reads within Hamming distance 2 were collapsed, and singletons that could not be merged were discarded. Reads were aligned against IMGT so that V, D and J genes, CDR3 length and insertions or deletions at six rearrangement sites could be assigned. Clonotype counts were normalized to sorted cell number within each subset before computing true diversity and Gini coefficients with the tcR R package. The overlap coefficient, calculated on TCRB nucleotide sequences, was used to measure repertoire sharing. Out-of-frame TCRB sequences from naive cells were analyzed to stand in for the pre-selection repertoire. Sourced from immuneACCESS, this table was stored by TCRdb with only in-frame sequences that have V and J called. A share of the clones is absent; for the studies checked, an unresolved V gene accounts for under half, and the remainder has no known explanation. That table is the source of V, J and clone size, and D and trimming were worked out from the DNA. In all, the sample holds about 240,000 clones, and about 15% of those were seen once. Of the sample, just under 0.02% is held by the ten largest clones.

The TCR sequence derives from a man aged 25 to 45 with type 1 diabetes. Sequenced input: naive CD4+ T cells from blood. In the paper's terms, the cell subset or site label means: true naive CD4+ T cells.

The CDR3 protein is CASSIGDGDNEKLFF. The DNA is as follows: TGTGCCAGTAGTATAGGTGACGGGGACAACGAAAAACTGTTTTTT. The V and J genes are TRBV19 and TRBJ1-4; TRBD1 is a weak D gene call, 6 bases matching. Relative to germline, V is 1 base shorter and J is 8 bases shorter, with 14 bases between their ends. Looking up the germline V gene (reference sequence) yields CDR1 LNHDA and CDR2 SQIVND. Counted from cysteine to phenylalanine, this CDR3 has 15 amino acids. Just the 45-base CDR3 DNA is kept, in frame starting at base 1. Outside the CDR3, residues come from the reference TRBV19 and TRBJ1-4 proteins, so the full variable domain is: DGGITQSPKYLFRKEGQNVTLSCEQNLNHDAMYWYRQDPGQGLRLIYYSQIVNDFQKGDIAEGYSVSREKKESFPLTVTSAQKNPTAFYLCASSIGDGDNEKLFFGSGTQLSVL.